A single sample gave rise to the 8 T cell receptor beta chains below, sequenced in a study of blood T cell repertoires in COVID-19. Measured with immunoSEQ multiplex PCR; TCRdb has only the in-frame clones, and not every one. The sample has some 260,000 clones; 70% to 90% are singletons. Sequences were obtained from peripheral blood. These TCRs come from a woman in her twenties or thirties with acute or convalescent COVID-19.

The genes are TRBV5-8 and TRBJ1-4; D remains ambiguous. V was cut by 2 bases and J by 5 bases, with 10 bases left in between. CDR1 and CDR2 (germline): SGHTS, YDEGEE. The CDR3 sequence is 14 residues long. The chain's CDR3 is CASSFGLMNEKLFF. CDR3 bases: TGTGCCAGCAGCTTCGGACTTATGAATGAAAAACTGTTTTTT.

The chain uses TRBV3-1 (or the pseudogene TRBV3-2) and TRBJ1-1, with D unresolved. The CDR3 runs to 13 residues. V was pared by 2 bases and J by 7 bases, with 11 bases between. Germline CDR1 is LGHDT and CDR2 is YNNKEL (reference sequence). CDR3 protein: CASSQFPYSEAFF. As DNA, the CDR3 is TGTGCCAGCAGCCAATTCCCCTATAGTGAAGCTTTCTTT.

In this sample, this clone turned up once. The chain recombines TRBV19 with TRBJ2-2; 14 nucleotides agree with TRBD2. The CDR3 is made up of 16 amino acids. J gave up 4 bases and V 6 bases, and 4 bases lay outside the gene matches. In germline, CDR1 is LNHDA, CDR2 SQIVND (reference sequence). CDR3 DNA sequence: TGTGCCAGTAGAGGGACTAGCGGGAGTCCCACCGGGGAGCTGTTTTTT. Amino acids: CASRGTSGSPTGELFF.

This chain uses TRBV2 with TRBJ2-1, with 12 positions matching TRBD2. Looked up from germline, CDR1 is SNHLY and CDR2 is FYNNEI. V was clipped by 3 bases and J by 9 bases; unmatched bases: 9. CDR3 length: 16 residues. This CDR3 reads CASSESSGRALVEQFF. CDR3 sequence (DNA): TGTGCCAGCAGTGAGTCTAGCGGGAGGGCCCTCGTTGAGCAGTTCTTC. The full variable domain, with the rest looked up from reference TRBV2 and TRBJ2-1, is EPEVTQTPSHQVTQMGQEVILRCVPISNHLYFYWYRQILGQKVEFLVSFYNNEISEKSEIFDDQFSVERPDGSNFTLKIRSTKLEDSAMYFCASSESSGRALVEQFFGPGTRLTVL.

This chain connects TRBV5-1 to TRBJ2-5, with a weak D call TRBD1 (5 bases). The V gene lost 0 bases and the J gene lost 6 bases, with 9 bases spanning the gap. CDR1 and CDR2 from the germline V gene are SGHRS and YFSETQ. CDR3 length equals 13 residues. CDR3 DNA: TGCGCCAGCAGCTTGGATAGGGGAAAGACCCAGTACTTC. It is translated as CASSLDRGKTQYF.

The V call is TRBV4-1, the J call TRBJ1-2; TRBD1 aligns across 9 bases. There are 15 residues in the CDR3. CDR1 is MGHRA and CDR2 is YSYEKL in the germline V gene. J gave up 2 bases and V 3 bases, and 4 bases lay outside the gene matches. The DNA for the CDR3 is TGCGCCAGCAGCCACAGGACAGGGGCAAACTATGGCTACACCTTC. Translating it yields CASSHRTGANYGYTF.

The chain recombines TRBV5-1 with TRBJ2-2; tentatively, D is TRBD1 (6 bases). The CDR3 is 18 amino acids. From germline, CDR1 is SGHRS and CDR2 YFSETQ. V was clipped by 3 bases and J by 4 bases, with 22 bases between them. In DNA form, the CDR3 reads TGCGCCAGCAGCTCAAACCTCCCTTTACAGGGAGCCACCGGGGAGCTGTTTTTT. Its translation is CASSSNLPLQGATGELFF.

This rearrangement joins TRBV30 to TRBJ2-5, with D maybe TRBD1 (5 bases). The CDR3 spans 11 residues. Per the germline V gene, CDR1 is GTSNPN and CDR2 is SVGIG (reference sequence). The V and J ends lost 6 bases and 4 bases respectively, with 9 bases between them. CDR3 residues: CACAGSETQYF. CDR3 nucleotides: TGTGCCTGTGCAGGGTCAGAGACCCAGTACTTC.